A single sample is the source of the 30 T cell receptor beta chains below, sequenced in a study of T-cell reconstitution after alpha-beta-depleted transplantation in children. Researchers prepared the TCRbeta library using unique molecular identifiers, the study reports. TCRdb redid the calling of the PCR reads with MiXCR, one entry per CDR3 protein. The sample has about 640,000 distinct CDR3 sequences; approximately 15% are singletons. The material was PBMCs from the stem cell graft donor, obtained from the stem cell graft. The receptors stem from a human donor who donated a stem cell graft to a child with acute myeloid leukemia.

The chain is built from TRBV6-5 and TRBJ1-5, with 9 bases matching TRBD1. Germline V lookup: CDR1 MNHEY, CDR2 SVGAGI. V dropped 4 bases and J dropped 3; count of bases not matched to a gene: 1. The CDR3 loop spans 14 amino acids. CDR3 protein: CASSWTGVNQPQHF. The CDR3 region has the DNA TGTGCCAGCAGTTGGACAGGGGTCAATCAGCCCCAGCATTTT.

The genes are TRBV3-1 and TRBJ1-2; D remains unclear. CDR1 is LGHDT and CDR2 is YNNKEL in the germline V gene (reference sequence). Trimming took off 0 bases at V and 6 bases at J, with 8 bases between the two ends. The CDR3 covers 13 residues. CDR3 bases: TGTGCCAGCAGCCAAGATCAGATTCATGGCTACACCTTC. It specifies CASSQDQIHGYTF.

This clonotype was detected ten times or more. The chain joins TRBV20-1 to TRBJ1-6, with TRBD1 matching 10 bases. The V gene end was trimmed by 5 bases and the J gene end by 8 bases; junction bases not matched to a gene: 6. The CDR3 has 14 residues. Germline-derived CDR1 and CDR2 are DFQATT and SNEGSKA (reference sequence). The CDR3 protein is CSAVDRGLDSPLHF. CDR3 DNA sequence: TGCAGTGCTGTCGACAGGGGGCTGGATTCACCCCTCCACTTT.

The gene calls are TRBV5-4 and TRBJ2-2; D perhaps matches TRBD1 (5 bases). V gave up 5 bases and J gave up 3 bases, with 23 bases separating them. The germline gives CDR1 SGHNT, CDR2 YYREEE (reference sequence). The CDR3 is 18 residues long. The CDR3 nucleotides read TGTGCCAGCAGTCTTTACGCGACAGAGGATCTATACACCGGGGAGCTGTTTTTT. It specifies CASSLYATEDLYTGELFF.

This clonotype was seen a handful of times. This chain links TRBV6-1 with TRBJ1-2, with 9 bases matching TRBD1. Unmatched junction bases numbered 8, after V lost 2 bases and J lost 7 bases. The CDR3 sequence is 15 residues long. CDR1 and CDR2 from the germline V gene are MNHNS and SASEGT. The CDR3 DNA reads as TGTGCCAGCAGTGAAACGACAGGGGGTCTCGGTGGCTACACCTTC. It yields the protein CASSETTGGLGGYTF.

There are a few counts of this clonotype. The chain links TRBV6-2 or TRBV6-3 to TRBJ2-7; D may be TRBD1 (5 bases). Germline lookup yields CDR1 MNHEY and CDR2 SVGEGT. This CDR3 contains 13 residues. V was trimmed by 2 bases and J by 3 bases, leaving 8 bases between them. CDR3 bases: TGTGCCAGCAGTTACGGCAGGGTCTACGAGCAGTACTTC. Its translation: CASSYGRVYEQYF.

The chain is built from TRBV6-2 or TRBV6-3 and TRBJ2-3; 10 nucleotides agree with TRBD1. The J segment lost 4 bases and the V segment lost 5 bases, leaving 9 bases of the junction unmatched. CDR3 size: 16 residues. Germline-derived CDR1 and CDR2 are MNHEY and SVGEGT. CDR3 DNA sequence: TGTGCCAGCAGTCGACAGGGGGCGCAGGGCGCAGATACGCAGTATTTT. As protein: CASSRQGAQGADTQYF.

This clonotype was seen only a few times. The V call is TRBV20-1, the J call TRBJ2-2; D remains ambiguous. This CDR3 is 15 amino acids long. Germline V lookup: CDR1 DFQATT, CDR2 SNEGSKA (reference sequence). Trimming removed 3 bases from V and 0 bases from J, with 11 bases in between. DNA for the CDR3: TGCAGTGCTAGGTATCGCGAGACGAACACCGGGGAGCTGTTTTTT. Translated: CSARYRETNTGELFF.

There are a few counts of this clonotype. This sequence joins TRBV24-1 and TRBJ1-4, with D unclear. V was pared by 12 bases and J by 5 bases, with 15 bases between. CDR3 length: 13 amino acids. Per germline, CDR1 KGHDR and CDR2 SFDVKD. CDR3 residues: CAVRPAGNEKLFF. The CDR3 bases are TGTGCCGTTCGACCCGCGGGGAATGAAAAACTGTTTTTT.

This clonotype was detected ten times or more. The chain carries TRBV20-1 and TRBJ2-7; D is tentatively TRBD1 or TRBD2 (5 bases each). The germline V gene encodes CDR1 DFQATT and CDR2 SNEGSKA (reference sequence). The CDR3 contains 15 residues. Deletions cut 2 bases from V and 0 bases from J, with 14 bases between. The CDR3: CSARSGQEHSYEQYV. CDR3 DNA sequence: TGCAGTGCTAGATCGGGGCAGGAGCACTCCTACGAGCAGTACGTC.

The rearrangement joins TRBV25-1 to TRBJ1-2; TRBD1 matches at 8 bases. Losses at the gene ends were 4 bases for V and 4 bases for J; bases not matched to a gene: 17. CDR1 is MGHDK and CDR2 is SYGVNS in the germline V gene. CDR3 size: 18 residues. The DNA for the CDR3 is TGTGCCAGCAGTGGCACTCGGACAGGGATCGGAGAAATCTATGGCTACACCTTC. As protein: CASSGTRTGIGEIYGYTF.

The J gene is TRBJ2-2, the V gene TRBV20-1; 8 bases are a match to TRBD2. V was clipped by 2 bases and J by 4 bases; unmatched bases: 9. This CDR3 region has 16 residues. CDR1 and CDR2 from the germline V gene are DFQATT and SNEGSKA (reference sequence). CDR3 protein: CSARSVSGGLTGELFF. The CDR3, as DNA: TGCAGTGCTAGATCCGTTTCGGGGGGGCTCACCGGGGAGCTGTTTTTT.

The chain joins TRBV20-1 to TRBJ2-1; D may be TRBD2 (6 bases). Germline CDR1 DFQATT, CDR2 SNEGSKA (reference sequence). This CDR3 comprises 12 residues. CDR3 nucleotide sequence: TGCGGCGGGGACCCTTCCTACAATGAGCAGTTCTTC. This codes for CGGDPSYNEQFF.

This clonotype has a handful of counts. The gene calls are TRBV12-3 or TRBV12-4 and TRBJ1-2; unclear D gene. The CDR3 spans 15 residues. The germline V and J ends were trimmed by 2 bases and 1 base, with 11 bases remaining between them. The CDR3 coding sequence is TGTGCCAGCAGTTTACCGGCGGCGAATAACTATGGCTACACCTTC. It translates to CASSLPAANNYGYTF.

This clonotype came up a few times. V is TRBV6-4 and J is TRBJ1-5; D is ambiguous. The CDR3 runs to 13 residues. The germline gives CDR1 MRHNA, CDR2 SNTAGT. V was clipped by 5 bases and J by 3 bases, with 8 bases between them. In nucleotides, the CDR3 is TGTGCCAGCAGTCGACACCACAATCAGCCCCAGCATTTT. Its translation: CASSRHHNQPQHF.

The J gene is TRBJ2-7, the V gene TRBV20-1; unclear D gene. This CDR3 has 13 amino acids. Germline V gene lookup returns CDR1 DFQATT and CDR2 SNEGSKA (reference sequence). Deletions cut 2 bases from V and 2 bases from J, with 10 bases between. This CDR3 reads CSARRSVPYEQYF. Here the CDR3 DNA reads TGCAGTGCTAGACGGTCCGTTCCCTACGAGCAGTACTTC.

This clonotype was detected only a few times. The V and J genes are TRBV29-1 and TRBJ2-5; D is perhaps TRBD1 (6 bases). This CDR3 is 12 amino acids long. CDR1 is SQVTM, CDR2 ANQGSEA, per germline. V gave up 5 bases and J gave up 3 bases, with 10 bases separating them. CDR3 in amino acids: CSVLPGEETQYF. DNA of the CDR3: TGCAGCGTTTTGCCAGGGGAAGAGACCCAGTACTTC.

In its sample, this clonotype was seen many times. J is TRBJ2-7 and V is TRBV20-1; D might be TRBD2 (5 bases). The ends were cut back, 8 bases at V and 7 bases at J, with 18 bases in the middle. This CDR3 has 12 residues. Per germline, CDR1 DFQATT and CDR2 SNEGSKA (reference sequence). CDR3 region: CSILRRSLEQYV. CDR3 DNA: TGCAGTATCCTTCGGAGGTCCTTAGAGCAGTACGTC.

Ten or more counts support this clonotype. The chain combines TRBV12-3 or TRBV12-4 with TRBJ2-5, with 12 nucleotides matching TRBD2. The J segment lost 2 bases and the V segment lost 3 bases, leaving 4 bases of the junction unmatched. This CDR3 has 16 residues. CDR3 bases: TGTGCCAGCAGTTTGCTAGCGGGGGGGCTTCAAGAGACCCAGTACTTC. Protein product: CASSLLAGGLQETQYF.

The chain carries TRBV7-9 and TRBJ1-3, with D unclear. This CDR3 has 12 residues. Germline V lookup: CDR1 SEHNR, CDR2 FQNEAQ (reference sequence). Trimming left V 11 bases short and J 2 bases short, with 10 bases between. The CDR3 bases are TGTGCCTCGCAGGAACCTGGAAACACCATATATTTT. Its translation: CASQEPGNTIYF. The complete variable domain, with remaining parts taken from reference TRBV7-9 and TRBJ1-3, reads DTGVSQNPRHKITKRGQNVTFRCDPISEHNRLYWYRQTLGQGPEFLTYFQNEAQLEKSRLLSDRFSAERPKGSFSTLEIQRTEQGDSAMYLCASQEPGNTIYFGEGSWLTVV.

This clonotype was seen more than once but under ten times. CDR3 sequence (DNA): TGCGCCAGCAGCTTTCAGGGTGAGCAGTACTTC. Translating it yields CASSFQGEQYF. The rearrangement uses TRBV5-1 and TRBJ2-7, with D possibly being TRBD1 (5 bases). V was cut by 2 bases and J by 7 bases, with 7 bases left in between. This CDR3 is 11 amino acids long. Germline V gene data show CDR1 as SGHRS and CDR2 as YFSETQ.

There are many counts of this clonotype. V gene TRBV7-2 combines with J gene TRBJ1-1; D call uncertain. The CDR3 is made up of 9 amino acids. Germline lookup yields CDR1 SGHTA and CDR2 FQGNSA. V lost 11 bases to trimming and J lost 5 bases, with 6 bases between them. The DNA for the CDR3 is TGTGCCGCAGGAACTGAAGCTTTCTTT. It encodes CAAGTEAFF.

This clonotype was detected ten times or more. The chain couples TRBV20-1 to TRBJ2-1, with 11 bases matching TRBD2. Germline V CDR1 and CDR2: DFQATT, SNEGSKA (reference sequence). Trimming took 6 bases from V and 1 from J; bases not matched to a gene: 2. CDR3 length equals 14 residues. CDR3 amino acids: CSAIAGGSYNEQFF. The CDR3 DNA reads TGCAGTGCGATAGCGGGGGGGTCCTACAATGAGCAGTTCTTC.

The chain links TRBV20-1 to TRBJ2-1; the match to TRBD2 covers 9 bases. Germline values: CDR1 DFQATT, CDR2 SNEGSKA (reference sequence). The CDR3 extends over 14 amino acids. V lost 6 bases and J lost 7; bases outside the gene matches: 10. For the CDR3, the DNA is TGCAGTGCACCTCAGGGCGGGGGGGCGAATGAGCAGTTCTTC. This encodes CSAPQGGGANEQFF.

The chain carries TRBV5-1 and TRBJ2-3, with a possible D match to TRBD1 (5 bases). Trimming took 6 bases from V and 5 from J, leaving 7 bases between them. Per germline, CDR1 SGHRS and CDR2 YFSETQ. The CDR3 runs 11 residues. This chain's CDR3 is CASTDRDTQYF. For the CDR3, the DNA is TGCGCCAGCACTGACAGAGATACGCAGTATTTT.

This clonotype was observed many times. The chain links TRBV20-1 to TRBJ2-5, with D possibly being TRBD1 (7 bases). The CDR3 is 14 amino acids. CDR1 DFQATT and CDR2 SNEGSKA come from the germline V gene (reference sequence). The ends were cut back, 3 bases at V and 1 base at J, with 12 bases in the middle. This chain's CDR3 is CSARAGQIQETQYF. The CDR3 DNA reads TGCAGTGCTAGGGCGGGACAGATCCAAGAGACCCAGTACTTC.

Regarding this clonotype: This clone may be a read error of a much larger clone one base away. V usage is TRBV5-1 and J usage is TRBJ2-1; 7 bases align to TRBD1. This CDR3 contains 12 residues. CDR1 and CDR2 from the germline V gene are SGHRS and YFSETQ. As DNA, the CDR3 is TGCGGCAGCAGCCGGACAGGCCATGAGCAGTTCTTC. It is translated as CGSSRTGHEQFF. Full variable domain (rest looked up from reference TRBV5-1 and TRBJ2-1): KAGVTQTPRYLIKTRGQQVTLSCSPISGHRSVSWYQQTPGQGLQFLFEYFSETQRNKGNFPGRFSGRQFSNSRSEMNVSTLELGDSALYLCGSSRTGHEQFFGPGTRLTVL.

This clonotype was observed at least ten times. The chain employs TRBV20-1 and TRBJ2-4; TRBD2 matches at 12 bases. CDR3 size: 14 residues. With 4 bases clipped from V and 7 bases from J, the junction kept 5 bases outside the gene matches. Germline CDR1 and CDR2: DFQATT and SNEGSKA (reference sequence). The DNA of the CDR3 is TGCAGTGCTATCGCTAGCGGGGGGGCGAACATTCAGTACTTC. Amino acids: CSAIASGGANIQYF.

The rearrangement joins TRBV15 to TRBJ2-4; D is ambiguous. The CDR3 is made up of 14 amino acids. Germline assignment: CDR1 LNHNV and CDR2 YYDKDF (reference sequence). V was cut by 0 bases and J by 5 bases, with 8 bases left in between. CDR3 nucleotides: TGTGCCACCAGCAGAGATAAAGGCCAAAACATTCAGTACTTC. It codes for CATSRDKGQNIQYF.

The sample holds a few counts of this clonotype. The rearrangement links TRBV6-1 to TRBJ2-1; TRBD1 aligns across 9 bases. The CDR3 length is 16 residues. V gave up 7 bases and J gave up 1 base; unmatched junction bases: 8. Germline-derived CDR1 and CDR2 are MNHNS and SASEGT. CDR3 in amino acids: CASKPGQGRSYNEQFF. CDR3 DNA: TGTGCCAGCAAACCGGGACAGGGAAGGTCCTACAATGAGCAGTTCTTC.